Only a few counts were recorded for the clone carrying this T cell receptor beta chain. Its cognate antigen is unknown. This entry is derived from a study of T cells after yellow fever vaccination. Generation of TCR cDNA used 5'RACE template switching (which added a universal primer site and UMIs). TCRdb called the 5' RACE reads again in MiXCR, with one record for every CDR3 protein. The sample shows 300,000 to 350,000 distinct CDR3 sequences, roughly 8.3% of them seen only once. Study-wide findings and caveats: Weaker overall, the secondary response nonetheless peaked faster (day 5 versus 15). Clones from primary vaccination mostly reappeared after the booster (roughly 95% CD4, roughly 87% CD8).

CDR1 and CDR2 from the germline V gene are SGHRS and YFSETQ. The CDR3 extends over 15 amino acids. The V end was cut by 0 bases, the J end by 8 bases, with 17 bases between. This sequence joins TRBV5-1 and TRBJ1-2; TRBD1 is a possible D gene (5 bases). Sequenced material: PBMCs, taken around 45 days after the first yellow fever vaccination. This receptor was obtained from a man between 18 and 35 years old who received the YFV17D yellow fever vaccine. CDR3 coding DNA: TGCGCCAGCAGCTTGGAGACGGAGGGGTGGATCGGCTACACCTTC. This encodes CASSLETEGWIGYTF.